Shown below are 4 T cell receptor beta chains from a single sample sequenced in a study of cytomegalovirus exposure and HLA in healthy donors. 60 Vbeta and 13 Jbeta primers were used in PCR. Profiled with immunoSEQ multiplex PCR; TCRdb holds only in-frame clones, not every one. Of approximately 90,000 clones detected, 76% appear once; the ten largest clones hold over 3%. The specimen was PBMCs. Receptor source: a man aged 35 to 55 in good health and CMV-seronegative.

The chain employs TRBV4-3 and TRBJ1-3; the match to TRBD1 covers 7 bases. The CDR3 contains 16 residues. The J segment lost 2 bases and the V segment lost 4 bases, leaving 8 bases of the junction unmatched. Per the germline V gene, CDR1 is LGHNA and CDR2 is YSLEER. CDR3 region: CASSRNRGAAGNTIYF. The CDR3 bases are TGCGCCAGCAGCCGCAACAGGGGTGCCGCTGGAAACACCATATATTTT.

CDR3 DNA: TGCGCCAGCAGCCCCGGAGGTATGGAGCGGGTGGAGACCCAGTACTTC. This encodes CASSPGGMERVETQYF. The chain links TRBV4-3 to TRBJ2-5; TRBD2 is a possible D gene (6 bases). The germline V and J ends were trimmed by 4 bases and 5 bases, with 20 bases remaining between them. This CDR3 comprises 16 residues. Germline V gene lookup returns CDR1 LGHNA and CDR2 YSLEER.

As to this clone: Other DNA sequences from this sample encode an identical CDR3 as well. The gene calls are TRBV10-3 and TRBJ2-2, with 11 bases identical to TRBD2. CDR1 is ENHRY and CDR2 is SYGVKD in the germline V gene. The CDR3 length is 18 residues. The trim removed 11 bases at V and 2 bases at J, leaving 16 bases unmatched. CDR3 sequence (DNA): TGTGCCGTCTGGGAATTTGGTAGCGGGGGGGATAACACCGGGGAGCTGTTTTTT. Its translation is CAVWEFGSGGDNTGELFF.

Only a few counts were recorded for this clone. The chain recombines TRBV2 with TRBJ2-7, with D possibly matching TRBD2 (6 bases). The ends were cut back, 8 bases at V and 3 bases at J, with 14 bases in the middle. Germline assignment: CDR1 SNHLY and CDR2 FYNNEI. The CDR3 length is 13 residues. In nucleotides, the CDR3 is TGTGCCAGCTTAGGAACCGGGGGCTACGAGCAGTACTTC. Protein sequence: CASLGTGGYEQYF.